Described below is a single TCR beta chain sequence and its context. The identical CDR3 is also encoded by other nucleotide sequences in the sample. Germline lookup yields CDR1 SGHVS and CDR2 FQNEAQ. The CDR3 runs to 13 residues. Trimming at V came to 4 bases and at J to 5 bases, leaving 2 bases not matched to a gene. The data stem from a study of blood T cell repertoires in COVID-19. Using immunoSEQ multiplex PCR, the repertoire was profiled, and TCRdb retains in-frame clones only, with some absent. The sample carries hundreds of thousands of clones, roughly 89% recorded once. The genes are TRBV7-8 and TRBJ2-7; TRBD1 matches at 10 bases. This clonotype originated in a woman aged 35 to 49 with COVID-19, enrolled during active disease. The sequenced sample consisted of peripheral blood. CDR3 loop: CASSSGQGDEQYF. The CDR3 nucleotides read TGTGCCAGCAGCTCCGGACAGGGGGACGAGCAGTACTTC.